The rows below give T cell receptor beta chains drawn from one sample of a study of T cells in tuberculosis. Assay used: immunoSEQ multiplex PCR; TCRdb lists only in-frame clones, some missing. Altogether tens of thousands of clones are present, more than 80% being singletons, with the ten largest covering 4% to 5.5%. Input material: PBMCs. These receptors originate from a donor aged 10-30 years with latent tuberculosis or without tuberculosis infection. CDR3s include the opening cysteine and the closing phenylalanine or tryptophan. The D gene is left open where the match is weak. A clone size is listed for some rows: how often the clone was seen (once, few, many), or a class if it is expanded.

>TRBV28|15|TRBJ2-1|NA|NA
TGTGCCAGCAGCTTAAAGGACTATCCCTACAATGAGCAGTTCTTC
CASSLKDYPYNEQFF
>TRBV2|16|TRBJ1-4|NA|once
TGTGCCAGCAGTGAGGGGGCAGTGGGTGATGGAGAAAAACTGTTTTTT
CASSEGAVGDGEKLFF
>TRBV13|15|TRBJ2-2|NA|NA
TGTGCCAGCAGCCAGAGCCCAGTACAGGGCGGGGAGCTGTTTTTT
CASSQSPVQGGELFF
>TRBV6-4|14|TRBJ2-1|NA|NA
TGTGCCAGCAGTGACAAGCAAGACTACAATGAGCAGTTCTTC
CASSDKQDYNEQFF
>TRBV4-2|15|TRBJ2-1|TRBD2|once
TGTGCCAGCAGCCAAGAAAGCGGGGGGCTGGATGAGCAGTTCTTC
CASSQESGGLDEQFF
>TRBV7-6|14|TRBJ1-6|NA|NA
TGTGCCAGCAGCTCACGGGGTAGTGCCTCACCCCTCCACTTT
CASSSRGSASPLHF
>TRBV27|14|TRBJ1-2|NA|NA
TGTGCCAGCAGGTCGGGGGGCCTTGGCTATGGCTACACCTTC
CASRSGGLGYGYTF
>TRBV18|13|TRBJ2-1|NA|NA
TGTGCCAGCCGCGACGGGACCTACAATGAGCAGTTCTTC
CASRDGTYNEQFF
>TRBV9|15|TRBJ2-2|TRBD2|NA
TGTGCCAGCAGCGTAGGTGGCGGGGGGAACGGGGAGCTGTTTTTT
CASSVGGGGNGELFF
>TRBV11-3|13|TRBJ1-1|NA|once
TGTGCCAGCAGCTTGTGGGGAGACACTGAAGCTTTCTTT
CASSLWGDTEAFF
>TRBV28|18|TRBJ2-1|NA|NA
TGTGCCAGCAGCCCCATATTGGGGCCCCCCCCAATCTCACCTGAGCAGTTCTTC
CASSPILGPPPISPEQFF
>TRBV9|13|TRBJ2-7|TRBD2|NA
TGTGCCAGCAGCGTTAGCGGGGGGTACGAGCAGTACTTC
CASSVSGGYEQYF
>TRBV10-2|14|TRBJ2-7|TRBD1|NA
TGCGCCAGCAGTGAATACAGGGGGCTCGACGAGCAGTACTTC
CASSEYRGLDEQYF
>TRBV25-1|16|TRBJ2-3|NA|few
TGTGCCAGCAGTGAAATGAGGAGCACTAGCACAGATACGCAGTATTTT
CASSEMRSTSTDTQYF
>TRBV5-1|15|TRBJ2-3|TRBD1|NA
TGCGCCAGCAGCTTACGGGACAGCAATCAGGGGACGCAGTATTTT
CASSLRDSNQGTQYF
>TRBV6-5|14|TRBJ1-4|NA|NA
TGTGCCAGCCGAGCGCCAGGGAGGAAAGAAAAACTGTTTTTT
CASRAPGRKEKLFF
>TRBV7-2|15|TRBJ2-5|NA|NA
TGTGCCAGCAGTCCAGGGCTAGGGTACCAAGAGACCCAGTACTTC
CASSPGLGYQETQYF
>TRBV14|15|TRBJ2-5|NA|NA
TGTGCCAGCAGCCAGCGCAGTTTGAGGAGAGAGACCCAGTACTTC
CASSQRSLRRETQYF
>TRBV7-6|15|TRBJ2-3|NA|NA
TGTGCCAGCAGCCCAGGGGAGTGGGGAACAGATACGCAGTATTTT
CASSPGEWGTDTQYF
>TRBV21-1|15|TRBJ2-5|NA|NA
TGTGCCAGTTCGGAATGTGTGGGGCGAATGCAGACCCAGTACTTC
CASSECVGRMQTQYF
>TRBV5-4|16|TRBJ2-2|TRBD2|once
TGTGCCAGCAGCTTGGTCGGGGGAGGGCCTACCGGGGAGCTGTTTTTT
CASSLVGGGPTGELFF
>TRBV7-2|13|TRBJ1-1|TRBD1|NA
TGTGCCAGCAGCTCCCAACAGGGGTATGAAGCTTTCTTT
CASSSQQGYEAFF
>TRBV10-3|12|TRBJ2-1|NA|NA
TGTGCCATCAGTGACTCGGGAAATGAGCAGTTCTTC
CAISDSGNEQFF
>TRBV12-2|17|TRBJ1-5|NA|NA
TGTGCAAGTCGCTTAGCGCCGGACAGGGAACTCAATCAGCCCCAGCATTTT
CASRLAPDRELNQPQHF
>TRBV5-1|14|TRBJ1-1|NA|NA
TGCGCCAGCAGCTTGGTGGGGGGGAACACTGAAGCTTTCTTT
CASSLVGGNTEAFF
>TRBV4-1|16|TRBJ1-4|TRBD1|NA
TGCGCCAGCAGCCAAGGTGACAGGGCCGCTAATGAAAAACTGTTTTTT
CASSQGDRAANEKLFF
>TRBV6-1|15|TRBJ2-1|NA|NA
TGTGCCAGCAGTGTACAGATAAGGCCTTACAATGAGCAGTTCTTC
CASSVQIRPYNEQFF
>TRBV5-1|15|TRBJ2-3|TRBD1|NA
TGCGCCAGCACATACTCTACAGGGGGCACAGATACGCAGTATTTT
CASTYSTGGTDTQYF
>TRBV5-1|14|TRBJ1-1|TRBD1|NA
TGCGCCAGCAGCTTGTACTACCAGGGGGCTGAAGCTTTCTTT
CASSLYYQGAEAFF
>TRBV28|11|TRBJ1-1|NA|NA
TGTGCCAGCGTTGGAGCGACTGAAGCTTTCTTT
CASVGATEAFF
>TRBV2|11|TRBJ2-7|NA|NA
TGTGCCAGCAGTGCTGAGGGCGAGCAGTACTTC
CASSAEGEQYF
>TRBV7-2|15|TRBJ2-5|TRBD2|NA
TGTGCCAGCAGGACTCATAGCGGGGGGGCAGAGACCCAGTACTTC
CASRTHSGGAETQYF
>TRBV29-1|12|TRBJ1-2|TRBD1|NA
TGCAGCGTTGAGGCAGGGGGCGGCGGCTACACCTTC
CSVEAGGGGYTF
>TRBV5-4|14|TRBJ2-7|TRBD1|NA
TGTGCCAGCAGCATCAGACAGGGGTCCTACGAGCAGTACTTC
CASSIRQGSYEQYF
>TRBV19|14|TRBJ2-3|TRBD2|NA
TGTGCCACAGGACTAGCGGGGGGGCACGATACGCAGTATTTT
CATGLAGGHDTQYF
>TRBV10-1|13|TRBJ2-7|NA|NA
TGCGCCACGAGGACGACAGTGGGTCGGGAGCAGTACTTC
CATRTTVGREQYF
>TRBV28|14|TRBJ2-1|NA|NA
TGTGCCAGTTTCGGAGCGGCTCTCTACAATGAGCAGTTCTTC
CASFGAALYNEQFF
>TRBV10-2|14|TRBJ2-2|NA|NA
TGCGCCACCAACGGAGGGTTAAATCCCGGGGAGCTGTTTTTT
CATNGGLNPGELFF
>TRBV7-2|14|TRBJ2-4|TRBD1|NA
TGTGCCAGCAGCTTAGGGCAGGGGGCGGACATTCAGTACTTC
CASSLGQGADIQYF
>TRBV7-3|16|TRBJ2-3|NA|NA
TGTGCCAGCAGCCGCCCTAGGGGGGGGTCCACAGATACGCAGTATTTT
CASSRPRGGSTDTQYF
>TRBV15|16|TRBJ1-6|NA|NA
TGTGCCACCAGCAGAAGCAGGGGATCCTATAATTCACCCCTCCACTTT
CATSRSRGSYNSPLHF
>TRBV28|15|TRBJ1-6|NA|NA
TGTGCCAGCAGTTTCCAGGGAGGGGATAATTCACCCCTCCACTTT
CASSFQGGDNSPLHF
>TRBV18|15|TRBJ2-7|TRBD1|NA
TGTGCCAGCTCACAGTACCGGGACAGGGGTCGCGAGCAGTACTTC
CASSQYRDRGREQYF
>TRBV11-3|17|TRBJ2-1|NA|NA
TGTGCCAGCAGCTTAGATCAAGGGGGAGAGTCTTACAATGAGCAGTTCTTC
CASSLDQGGESYNEQFF
>TRBV7-2|10|TRBJ2-1|NA|NA
TGTGCCAGCAGCCTGAGGGAGCAGTTCTTC
CASSLREQFF
>TRBV27|13|TRBJ1-1|NA|NA
TGTGCCAGCGGAGGACAGAGGAACACTGAAGCTTTCTTT
CASGGQRNTEAFF
>TRBV7-9|15|TRBJ1-2|NA|NA
TGTGCCAGCAGCATGACAGTTGGCCCTAACTATGGCTACACCTTC
CASSMTVGPNYGYTF
>TRBV6-5|14|TRBJ1-4|NA|NA
TGTGCCAGCATGGGGGCAGCAACTAATGAAAAACTGTTTTTT
CASMGAATNEKLFF
>TRBV4-1|16|TRBJ1-2|TRBD1|NA
TGCGCCAGCAGCCAAGAAAGGACAGGGGGGCACTATGGCTACACCTTC
CASSQERTGGHYGYTF
>TRBV19|18|TRBJ2-1|TRBD2|NA
TGTGCCAGTAGCCTGCTCCGGAGTAGCGGGAGGGCCAACCATGAGCAGTTCTTC
CASSLLRSSGRANHEQFF
>TRBV10-3|15|TRBJ2-5|TRBD2|NA
TGTGCCATCAGTGAACCGGCTAGCGGGGGAGAGACCCAGTACTTC
CAISEPASGGETQYF
>TRBV28|16|TRBJ2-5|TRBD1|few
TGTGCCAGCAGAAGGTGGGAACCGGGACAGCAAGAGACCCAGTACTTC
CASRRWEPGQQETQYF
>TRBV28|15|TRBJ1-5|TRBD1|once
TGTGCCAGCAGTGGGACAGGGGGCGGGGGTCAGCCCCAGCATTTT
CASSGTGGGGQPQHF
>TRBV9|15|TRBJ2-1|NA|NA
TGTGCCAGCAGCGTAGGAGGGGGGGTTCAGTATGAGCAGTTCTTC
CASSVGGGVQYEQFF
>TRBV5-1|15|TRBJ1-2|NA|once
TGCGCCAGCAGCTTGGCGGCAGGGGAAGACTCTGGCTACACCTTC
CASSLAAGEDSGYTF
>TRBV19|16|TRBJ2-1|NA|NA
TGTGCCAGTAGTACGGAGGACAGCTTAAGTTACAATGAGCAGTTCTTC
CASSTEDSLSYNEQFF
>TRBV5-1|15|TRBJ1-1|NA|NA
TGCGCCAGCAGCTTGGCGGCGGTCCCGAACACTGAAGCTTTCTTT
CASSLAAVPNTEAFF
>TRBV2|15|TRBJ2-1|TRBD2|NA
TGTGCCAGTGCGGGACTAGCGGGAGGAGGTAATGAGCAGTTCTTC
CASAGLAGGGNEQFF
>TRBV11-2|15|TRBJ2-7|TRBD2|NA
TGTGCCAGCAGCACCCGTGGCGGGGGGGCCTACGAGCAGTACTTC
CASSTRGGGAYEQYF
>TRBV5-1|16|TRBJ2-1|NA|NA
TGCGCCAGCAGCGTCCGGGACTCACGGCCGTACAATGAGCAGTTCTTC
CASSVRDSRPYNEQFF